This T cell receptor (beta chain) came from a study of blood T cells in healthy people across ages. Overall study findings and caveats: Across the age range, TCR beta diversity per million T cells fell in a roughly linear way.

Looked up from germline, CDR1 is MDHEN and CDR2 is SYDVKM. V shed 9 bases and J shed 1 base, with 17 bases lying between them. CDR3 length: 15 amino acids. The use of a sample-barcoded 5' primer and a J-beta primer mix characterized a second PCR of roughly 6 to 12 cycles. TCRdb recomputed calls from the 5' RACE reads with MiXCR, one row per CDR3 protein. This table has 850,000 to 1,000,000 distinct CDR3 sequences, roughly 51% appearing once. Comment on this clonotype: Antigen specificity is unknown. A read error may explain this, as a much larger clone is one base away.

The sample taken for sequencing was blood. The chain recombines TRBV28 with TRBJ2-3; weak D call: TRBD1 (6 bases). This sequence was found in a woman in her fifties or sixties in good health. CDR3 sequence (DNA): TGTGCCAGGAGTCTCCCGGGACAACGCACAGATACGCAGTATTTT. It translates to CARSLPGQRTDTQYF.